This entry lists 32 T cell receptor beta chains sequenced from one sample in a study of beta chain features in type 1 diabetes. Expressed TCRB transcripts got sequenced, as all isolated RNA was reverse transcribed. Clones were sequenced by immunoSEQ multiplex PCR, and TCRdb holds only the in-frame ones, with some missing. The table records around 300,000 clones, approximately 11% of them present only once. The sequenced sample consisted of naive CD4+ T cells from blood. These receptors all stem from a woman aged 30 to 39 in good health.

This clone showed up just a few times. The chain has TRBV9 and TRBJ1-1; possible D gene TRBD1, 5 bases. CDR3 length: 13 residues. The V end lost 2 bases, the J end lost 6 bases, and 11 bases lay between the germline ends. Germline-derived CDR1 and CDR2 are SGDLS and YYNGEE. CDR3 in DNA: TGTGCCAGCAGCGTGGGGGGGGAGGCTGAAGCTTTCTTT. This codes for CASSVGGEAEAFF.

This clone came up a few times. The chain combines TRBV7-9 with TRBJ2-1; TRBD1 matches 7 bases. V lost 6 bases, J lost 2 bases, and 10 bases stayed unmatched. The CDR3 runs 16 residues. Germline CDR1 and CDR2: SEHNR and FQNEAQ (reference sequence). The CDR3 DNA reads TGTGCCAGCAGTTACCCCGACAGGGCCACCTACAATGAGCAGTTCTTC. Encoded protein: CASSYPDRATYNEQFF.

This chain joins TRBV21-1 and TRBJ2-5; no check of the table's D call, TRBD1, against the DNA was made. TRBV21-1 is labeled a pseudogene. CDR3 length: 13 amino acids. The CDR3 DNA is TGTGCCAGCAGCGAGACAGAAGCTGAGACCCAGTACTTC. Translation gives CASSETEAETQYF.

The chain links TRBV5-6 to TRBJ1-5, with a weak D call TRBD1 (5 bases). Germline V gives CDR1 SGHDT, CDR2 YYEEEE. The CDR3 has 13 amino acids. Trimming shortened V by 4 bases and J by 5 bases, and 10 bases separated the two germline ends. CDR3 nucleotide sequence: TGTGCCAGCAGCCTGGGACGGGATCAGCCCCAGCATTTT. Protein: CASSLGRDQPQHF.

This clone came up a few times. V is TRBV5-1 and J is TRBJ1-5, with D unclear. CDR3 length: 16 amino acids. With 4 bases removed from V and 5 bases from J, the gap between germline ends came to 19 bases. Germline CDR1 SGHRS, CDR2 YFSETQ. CDR3 in amino acids: CASSAVPGIKDQPQHF. CDR3 coding DNA: TGCGCCAGCAGCGCCGTTCCGGGAATTAAGGATCAGCCCCAGCATTTT.

This clone was seen only a few times. The chain employs TRBV2 and TRBJ2-5, with 9 nucleotides matching TRBD1. There are 14 residues in the CDR3. The germline CDR1 and CDR2 sequences are SNHLY and FYNNEI. V gave up 4 bases and J gave up 5 bases; unmatched junction bases: 5. The CDR3 DNA reads as TGTGCCAGCAGTGTACAGGGGGCTGGGGAGACCCAGTACTTC. It specifies CASSVQGAGETQYF.

This sequence joins TRBV18 and TRBJ1-4; the match to TRBD1 covers 9 bases. V lost 3 bases, J lost 6 bases, and 2 bases stayed unmatched. The germline gives CDR1 KGHSH, CDR2 LQKENI. The CDR3 is 14 residues long. CDR3 bases: TGTGCCAGCTCACCGGGACAGGGTGATGAAAAACTGTTTTTT. Its translation: CASSPGQGDEKLFF.

This rearrangement joins TRBV11-2 to TRBJ2-3, with TRBD2 matching over 12 bases. After removal of 4 bases from V and 0 bases from J, the junction contained 8 bases not matched to a gene. The CDR3 is 18 residues long. Germline CDR1 and CDR2: SGHAT and FQNNGV. CDR3 DNA sequence: TGTGCCAGCAGCTCTCCTCGACTAGCGGGAGAGAGCACAGATACGCAGTATTTT. Its translation: CASSSPRLAGESTDTQYF.

This rearrangement joins TRBV7-6 to TRBJ2-7, with 7 bases that match TRBD1. CDR1 is SGHVS, CDR2 FNYEAQ, per germline. The junction had 8 bases not matched to a gene; V was cut back by 5 bases and J by 7 bases. The CDR3 has 13 amino acids. The CDR3 DNA reads as TGTGCCAGCAGCGGCGACAGGGCGCGGGAGCAGTACTTC. It encodes CASSGDRAREQYF.

This clone has only a few counts. The chain combines TRBV30 with TRBJ2-3; TRBD1 aligns across 12 bases. The CDR3 runs to 12 residues. The germline V gene encodes CDR1 GTSNPN and CDR2 SVGIG (reference sequence). As DNA, the CDR3 is TGTGCAGGGACAGGGGGCGCAGATACGCAGTATTTT. Protein: CAGTGGADTQYF.

The rearrangement uses TRBV6-5 and TRBJ1-1; TRBD1 aligns across 8 bases. CDR1 is MNHEY and CDR2 is SVGAGI in the germline V gene. V dropped 5 bases and J dropped 8; count of bases not matched to a gene: 4. This CDR3 contains 12 residues. CDR3 amino acids: CASSLDRAEAFF. CDR3 nucleotide sequence: TGTGCCAGCAGTCTGGACAGGGCGGAAGCTTTCTTT.

In its sample, this clone was seen a few times. The gene calls are TRBV4-2 and TRBJ2-3; 10 bases align to TRBD2. The CDR3 totals 19 residues. Germline CDR1 LGHNA, CDR2 YNFKEQ. J lost 1 base, V lost 1 base, and 11 bases had no gene match. CDR3 nucleotide sequence: TGTGCCAGCAGCCAAGGGGGGTCTAGCGGGAGTTTCGGCACAGATACGCAGTATTTT. This gives the protein CASSQGGSSGSFGTDTQYF.

V is TRBV5-1 and J is TRBJ2-5, with D maybe TRBD1 (5 bases). The CDR3 is 15 residues long. The germline CDR1 and CDR2 sequences are SGHRS and YFSETQ. V lost 0 bases and J lost 2, with 11 bases in between. In nucleotides, the CDR3 is TGCGCCAGCAGCTTGGTGGCAGGGCCTCAAGAGACCCAGTACTTC. This codes for CASSLVAGPQETQYF.

CDR3 sequence reads: CAWSALKGPNTIYF. For the CDR3, the DNA is TGTGCCTGGAGTGCCCTGAAGGGGCCAAACACCATATATTTT. The chain uses TRBV30 and TRBJ1-3; tentative D call: TRBD1 (5 bases). This CDR3 has 14 residues. Trimming cost V 1 base and J 6 bases, with 13 bases left between them. The germline CDR1 and CDR2 sequences are GTSNPN and SVGIG (reference sequence).

The V gene is TRBV28, the J gene TRBJ1-1, with D uncertain. The V gene's germline CDR1 is MDHEN and CDR2 SYDVKM. CDR3 size: 13 residues. The V end was cut by 6 bases, the J end by 7 bases, with 15 bases between. CDR3 coding DNA: TGTGCCAGCAGAGTCACAGCAAGGAATGAAGCTTTCTTT. Its translation: CASRVTARNEAFF.

The V and J genes are TRBV10-3 and TRBJ1-5, with 7 bases lining up with TRBD1. Germline trimming cut 7 bases from V and 1 base from J; bases unmatched to any gene: 7. The CDR3 covers 15 residues. Germline assignment: CDR1 ENHRY and CDR2 SYGVKD. CDR3 DNA sequence: TGTGCCATCAAACAGGGGTTAGAAAGCAATCAGCCCCAGCATTTT. Translation gives CAIKQGLESNQPQHF.

This clone showed up just a few times. The V and J genes are TRBV27 and TRBJ1-2; D is perhaps TRBD1 (6 bases). V lost 2 bases to trimming and J lost 4 bases, with 11 bases between them. Germline V lookup: CDR1 MNHEY, CDR2 SMNVEV (reference sequence). The CDR3 consists of 14 residues. The CDR3 loop is CASSLREQGYGYTF. In DNA form, the CDR3 reads TGTGCCAGCAGTTTAAGGGAACAGGGCTATGGCTACACCTTC.

The gene calls are TRBV4-2 and TRBJ2-5; D gene ambiguous. Germline V gives CDR1 LGHNA, CDR2 YNFKEQ. V was trimmed by 2 bases and J by 4 bases, leaving 20 bases between them. The CDR3 runs to 17 residues. The CDR3 reads CASSQLTTISELETQYF. DNA of the CDR3: TGTGCCAGCAGCCAACTGACAACAATTTCAGAATTAGAGACCCAGTACTTC.

This chain joins TRBV6-5 and TRBJ1-4; the match to TRBD1 covers 7 bases. This CDR3 region has 15 residues. The V gene end was trimmed by 4 bases and the J gene end by 5 bases; junction bases not matched to a gene: 7. The germline CDR1 and CDR2 sequences are MNHEY and SVGAGI. In nucleotides, the CDR3 is TGTGCCAGCAGTTGGACCGGGACAGCAAATGAAAAACTGTTTTTT. This codes for CASSWTGTANEKLFF.

This clone was seen a handful of times. V and J are TRBV19 and TRBJ2-3; 7 nucleotides agree with TRBD1. The CDR3 spans 15 residues. Trimming at V came to 4 bases and at J to 0 bases, leaving 4 bases not matched to a gene. Germline V gene lookup returns CDR1 LNHDA and CDR2 SQIVND (reference sequence). CDR3: CASSTSTGSTDTQYF. The CDR3 DNA reads as TGTGCCAGTAGTACCTCGACAGGGAGCACAGATACGCAGTATTTT.

In this sample, this clone turned up a few times. J is TRBJ1-1 and V is TRBV6-5, with TRBD1 matching over 9 bases. This CDR3 is built from 12 residues. Germline assignment: CDR1 MNHEY and CDR2 SVGAGI. The ends lost 6 bases at V and 6 bases at J; junction bases unmatched: 2. For the CDR3, the DNA is TGTGCCAGCAGCAGGACAGGGGCTGAAGCTTTCTTT. This gives the protein CASSRTGAEAFF.

The V gene is TRBV19, the J gene TRBJ2-1; 7 bases match TRBD2. Germline CDR1 LNHDA, CDR2 SQIVND (reference sequence). The CDR3 extends over 14 amino acids. Trimming took 5 bases from V and 6 from J; bases not matched to a gene: 7. The CDR3 nucleotides are TGTGCCAGTAGTGTATCTAGCGGCTCCAATGAGCAGTTCTTC. Translating gives CASSVSSGSNEQFF.

The CDR3 loop is CASSLGGGFFTEAFF. Written as DNA, the CDR3 is TGTGCCAGCAGCTTAGGTGGAGGGTTTTTCACTGAAGCTTTCTTT. V and J are TRBV7-2 and TRBJ1-1; D is unresolved. V was pared by 1 base and J by 4 bases, with 13 bases between. The CDR3 loop spans 15 amino acids. Germline V gives CDR1 SGHTA, CDR2 FQGNSA.

CDR3 in amino acids: CASSLNTGELFF. In DNA form, the CDR3 reads TGTGCCAGCAGCCTGAACACCGGGGAGCTGTTTTTT. This chain links TRBV5-4 with TRBJ2-2; the D is unclear. The V gene lost 4 bases and the J gene lost 1 base, with 2 bases spanning the gap. Per germline, CDR1 SGHNT and CDR2 YYREEE (reference sequence). The CDR3 contains 12 residues. The full variable domain, rest sourced from reference TRBV5-4 and TRBJ2-2, is ETGVTQSPTHLIKTRGQQVTLRCSSQSGHNTVSWYQQALGQGPQFIFQYYREEENGRGNFPPRFSGLQFPNYSSELNVNALELDDSALYLCASSLNTGELFFGEGSRLTVL.

This clone came up a few times. The CDR3 reads CASTGGQGIYEQYF. The CDR3 bases are TGTGCCAGCACAGGGGGACAGGGGATCTACGAGCAGTACTTC. The chain couples TRBV28 to TRBJ2-7; 10 bases match TRBD1. This CDR3 contains 14 residues. Germline CDR1 and CDR2: MDHEN and SYDVKM. V shed 7 bases, J shed 3 bases, and the junction held 6 bases outside the gene matches.

This chain connects TRBV5-1 to TRBJ2-2, with TRBD1 matching over 9 bases. Germline CDR1 and CDR2: SGHRS and YFSETQ. The V gene end was trimmed by 4 bases and the J gene end by 0 bases; junction bases not matched to a gene: 7. This CDR3 contains 17 residues. DNA of the CDR3: TGCGCCAGCAGCACAACAGGGGGCACCGCGAACACCGGGGAGCTGTTTTTT. Protein product: CASSTTGGTANTGELFF.

This clone was counted only a few times. The chain recombines TRBV7-9 with TRBJ2-7; D may be TRBD1 (6 bases). Trimming cost V 4 bases and J 5 bases, with 15 bases left between them. The CDR3 is made up of 14 amino acids. In germline, CDR1 is SEHNR, CDR2 FQNEAQ (reference sequence). This CDR3 reads CASSSGQPTNEQYF. In nucleotides, the CDR3 is TGTGCCAGCAGCTCTGGACAGCCGACGAACGAGCAGTACTTC.

The chain links TRBV9 to TRBJ2-7, with TRBD1 matching 9 bases. CDR3 size: 16 residues. Germline CDR1 is SGDLS and CDR2 is YYNGEE. After removal of 3 bases from V and 7 bases from J, the junction contained 14 bases not matched to a gene. The CDR3 DNA is TGTGCCAGCAGCGAAACTCCGGGACAGGGAGGAAGGGAGCAGTACTTC. It is translated as CASSETPGQGGREQYF. Full variable domain (remainder filled in from reference TRBV9 and TRBJ2-7): DSGVTQTPKHLITATGQRVTLRCSPRSGDLSVYWYQQSLDQGLQFLIQYYNGEERAKGNILERFSAQQFPDLHSELNLSSLELGDSALYFCASSETPGQGGREQYFGPGTRLTVT.

V usage is TRBV5-5 and J usage is TRBJ2-7; 8 bases match TRBD1. The CDR3 has 16 residues. Germline V lookup: CDR1 SGHKS, CDR2 YYEKEE (reference sequence). Trimming cost V 5 bases and J 1 base; bases outside gene matches: 11. The CDR3 region has the DNA TGTGCCAGCAGGAAAACCCCCGGGACAGGATCCTACGAGCAGTACTTC. It translates to CASRKTPGTGSYEQYF.

This clone occurred a few times. The genes are TRBV11-2 and TRBJ2-1; the match to TRBD2 covers 9 bases. The CDR3 has 15 amino acids. Germline V gene lookup returns CDR1 SGHAT and CDR2 FQNNGV. After removal of 6 bases from V and 7 bases from J, the junction contained 10 bases not matched to a gene. This chain's CDR3 is CASRAVGGRVNEQFF. The CDR3 bases are TGTGCCAGCAGGGCTGTTGGCGGGAGGGTGAATGAGCAGTTCTTC.

The chain couples TRBV28 to TRBJ2-1; 12 bases line up with TRBD2. The CDR3 runs to 17 residues. J gave up 3 bases and V 4 bases, and 7 bases lay outside the gene matches. CDR1 is MDHEN, CDR2 SYDVKM, per germline. In DNA form, the CDR3 reads TGTGCCAGCAGTTCGTCTAGCGGGAGGGCCTTCTACAATGAGCAGTTCTTC. Amino acid sequence: CASSSSSGRAFYNEQFF.

This clone was counted between two and nine times. This chain joins TRBV27 and TRBJ1-2; D is possibly TRBD1 (6 bases). The CDR3 is made up of 15 amino acids. V gave up 2 bases and J gave up 1 base, with 11 bases separating them. The germline V gene encodes CDR1 MNHEY and CDR2 SMNVEV (reference sequence). Written as DNA, the CDR3 is TGTGCCAGCAGTTTACAGGGACACGTTAACTATGGCTACACCTTC. Translating it yields CASSLQGHVNYGYTF.